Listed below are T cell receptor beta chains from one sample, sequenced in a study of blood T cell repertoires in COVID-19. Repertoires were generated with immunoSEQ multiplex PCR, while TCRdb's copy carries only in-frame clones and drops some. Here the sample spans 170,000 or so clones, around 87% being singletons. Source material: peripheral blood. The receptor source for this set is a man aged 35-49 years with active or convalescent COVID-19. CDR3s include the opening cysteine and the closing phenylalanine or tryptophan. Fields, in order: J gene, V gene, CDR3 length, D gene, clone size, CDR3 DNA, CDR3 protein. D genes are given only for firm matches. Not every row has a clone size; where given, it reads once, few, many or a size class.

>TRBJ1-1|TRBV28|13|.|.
TGTGCCAGCAGTTTAGGACAGTACCTTGAAGCTTTCTTT
CASSLGQYLEAFF
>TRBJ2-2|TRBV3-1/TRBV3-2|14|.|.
TGTGCCAGCGAAGGGCAGGGAATGTCCGGGGAGCTGTTTTTT
CASEGQGMSGELFF
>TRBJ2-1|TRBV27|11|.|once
TGTGCCAGCATAATTTACAATGAGCAGTTCTTC
CASIIYNEQFF
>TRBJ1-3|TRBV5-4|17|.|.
TGTGCCAGCAGCCAGGGAGGGGACCTAATATCTGGAAACACCATATATTTT
CASSQGGDLISGNTIYF
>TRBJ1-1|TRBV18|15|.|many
TGTGCCAGCTCACAAGAGCAGGGAAAGAACACTGAAGCTTTCTTT
CASSQEQGKNTEAFF
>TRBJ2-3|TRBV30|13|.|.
TGTGCCTGGAGTCTCGGGGGAAGTGATACGCAGTATTTT
CAWSLGGSDTQYF
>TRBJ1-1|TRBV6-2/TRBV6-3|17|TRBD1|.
TGTGCCAGCAGTTACGACCTACAGGGGGGTTTGTTCACTGAAGCTTTCTTT
CASSYDLQGGLFTEAFF
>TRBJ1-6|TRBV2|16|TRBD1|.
TGTGCCAGCAGGACCCCCGGGACAGGGGGGAATTCACCCCTCCACTTT
CASRTPGTGGNSPLHF
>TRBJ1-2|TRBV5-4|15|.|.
TGTGCCAGCAGCTCCCAGGGTGGGTTACGCTATGGCTACACCTTC
CASSSQGGLRYGYTF
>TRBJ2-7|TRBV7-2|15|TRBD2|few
TGTGCCAGCAGCCATTCCGGGACTACCGATTACGAGCAGTACTTC
CASSHSGTTDYEQYF
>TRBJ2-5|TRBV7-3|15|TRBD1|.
TGTGCCAGCAGCGCTCAGGGACAGGGAGTAGAGACCCAGTACTTC
CASSAQGQGVETQYF
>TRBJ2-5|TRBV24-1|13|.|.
TGTGCCACCAGTGGACTCTCGACTGAGACCCAGTACTTC
CATSGLSTETQYF
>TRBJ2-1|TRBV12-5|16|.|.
TGTGCTAGTGGTCAAGAGACAGAACCCTATTACAATGAGCAGTTCTTC
CASGQETEPYYNEQFF
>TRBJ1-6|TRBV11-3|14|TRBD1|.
TGTGCCAGCAGGAGGGGGACAGGGGGTTCACCCCTCCACTTT
CASRRGTGGSPLHF
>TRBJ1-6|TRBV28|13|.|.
TGTGCCAGCAGCCGTCACAGGGAAAACACCCTCCACTTT
CASSRHRENTLHF
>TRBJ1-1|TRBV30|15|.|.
TGTGCCTGGAGTGTAACGGGGGGACCGAACACTGAAGCTTTCTTT
CAWSVTGGPNTEAFF
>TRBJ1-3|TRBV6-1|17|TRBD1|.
TGTGCCAGCAGTGACGCCCCAGGACAGGGGGCTGGAAACACCATATATTTT
CASSDAPGQGAGNTIYF
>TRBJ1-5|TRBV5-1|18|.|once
TGCGCCAGCAGCCAAGACTCGGACAGCAAGGAAAAGGATCAGCCCCAGCATTTT
CASSQDSDSKEKDQPQHF
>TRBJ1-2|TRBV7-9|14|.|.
TGTGCCAGCAACCCAAGACAGGACCCTTGGGGCTACACCTTC
CASNPRQDPWGYTF
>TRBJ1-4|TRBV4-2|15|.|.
TGTGCCAGCAGCCAAGAGCTAGCAACTAATGAAAAACTGTTTTTT
CASSQELATNEKLFF
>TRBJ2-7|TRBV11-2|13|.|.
TGTGCCAGCAGCTTAGTCTACGGGGGCGAGCAGTACTTC
CASSLVYGGEQYF
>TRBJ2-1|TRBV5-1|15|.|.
TGCGCCAGCAGCTTGACAGGGAGCTCCTACAATGAGCAGTTCTTC
CASSLTGSSYNEQFF
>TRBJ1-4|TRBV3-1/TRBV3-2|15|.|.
TGTGCCAGCAGCCAAGATATCGGGAGGGGCGAAAAACTGTTTTTT
CASSQDIGRGEKLFF
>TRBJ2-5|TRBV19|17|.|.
TGTGCCAGTAGTATCCGCGGGACAGCGGGTTACCAAGAGACCCAGTACTTC
CASSIRGTAGYQETQYF
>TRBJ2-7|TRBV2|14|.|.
TGTGCCAGCAGGAAGTCTAGCGTCTCCTACGAGCAGTACTTC
CASRKSSVSYEQYF
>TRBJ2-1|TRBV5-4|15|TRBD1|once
TGTGCCAGCAGCGTACCGGGACAGGGAAGTCATGAGCAGTTCTTC
CASSVPGQGSHEQFF
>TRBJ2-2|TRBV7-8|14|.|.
TGTGCCAGCTCTGAGACAGGAACAACCGGGGAGCTGTTTTTT
CASSETGTTGELFF
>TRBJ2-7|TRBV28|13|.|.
TGTGCCAGCAGTTTCTCGGTGACCTACGAGCAGTACTTC
CASSFSVTYEQYF
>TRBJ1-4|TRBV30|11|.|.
TGTGCCTGGATGGGAGGAGAAAAACTGTTTTTT
CAWMGGEKLFF
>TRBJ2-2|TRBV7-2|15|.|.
TGTGCCAGCATCCTAACCACGGGGGTGGGCGGGGAGCTGTTTTTT
CASILTTGVGGELFF
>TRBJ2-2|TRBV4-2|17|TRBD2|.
TGTGCCAGCAGCCACGACACTAGCGGGGGGGCTGCCGGGGAGCTGTTTTTT
CASSHDTSGGAAGELFF
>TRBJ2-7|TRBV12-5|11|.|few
TGTGCTAGTGGTCCGGACACAGAGCAGTACTTC
CASGPDTEQYF
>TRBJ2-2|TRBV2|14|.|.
TGTGCCAGCAGTGACAGGCGAGACACCGGGGAGCTGTTTTTT
CASSDRRDTGELFF
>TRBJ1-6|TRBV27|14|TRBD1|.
TGTGCCAGCAGTTTCACAGGGGGGAATTCACCCCTCCACTTT
CASSFTGGNSPLHF
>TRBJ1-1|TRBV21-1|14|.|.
TGTGCCAGCAGCACCGCAGGCCCAGACACTGAAGCTTTCTTT
CASSTAGPDTEAFF
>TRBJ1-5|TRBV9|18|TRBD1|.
TGTGCCAGCAGCGCCGAACAGGGGGCGCAACATGGTAATCAGCCCCAGCATTTT
CASSAEQGAQHGNQPQHF
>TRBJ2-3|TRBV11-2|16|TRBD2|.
TGTGCCAGCAGCTCAGGACTAGCGGGGGGTTGGGATACGCAGTATTTT
CASSSGLAGGWDTQYF